A single TCR beta chain is shown here with its context. As yet, its antigen is unknown. After CD25, CD56 and CD294 bead selections, the flow-through was collected as Th1 cells. Semiquantitative ARM-PCR amplified T cell receptor alpha and beta CDR3 regions from mRNA. In ARM-PCR, communal superprimers followed tagged nested gene-specific primers for exponential amplification. First-round products served as template after exonuclease removal of nested primers. TCRdb used MiXCR to reprocess the multiplex PCR reads, holding one entry per CDR3 protein. This sample has 10,000 to 15,000 distinct CDR3 sequences, with roughly 65% found just once. The CDR3 loop spans 14 amino acids. V dropped 5 bases and J dropped 5; count of bases not matched to a gene: 7. Germline CDR1 and CDR2: MNHEY and SMNVEV (reference sequence). This entry is derived from a study of relationships among human T cell subsets. Study-wide points: Clones with over 100 reads held over 60% of CD8+ cytotoxic sequences. Across seven subsets, gene usage, CDR3 length and N-additions did not differ significantly.

V gene TRBV27 combines with J gene TRBJ1-1; the match to TRBD1 covers 8 bases. The sample comprised CD4+ Th1 cells sorted from blood. This sequence was found in a man aged 40-49 years in good health. CDR3 residues: CASSPRDRRTEAFF. Here the CDR3 DNA reads TGTGCCAGCAGTCCGCGGGACAGGAGGACTGAAGCTTTCTTT.